One sample yielded the 25 T cell receptor beta chains listed below, sequenced in a study of shared clonotypes between healthy human individuals. The assay was immunoSEQ multiplex PCR, and TCRdb's table has in-frame clones only and misses some. Found here are about 2.1 million clones, 85% to 95% of them singletons; the top ten hold around 1.7%. The naive CD8 population came from CD45RO-negative cells selected for CCR7, without terminally differentiated effector memory CD45RA+ cells. What was sequenced was naive CD8+ T cells from PBMCs. The receptors were gathered from a man younger than 30 in good health. Some clones in this sample may be carry-over from other donors' samples.

The chain is built from TRBV9 and TRBJ2-7; tentatively, D is TRBD1 (7 bases). Germline-derived CDR1 and CDR2 are SGDLS and YYNGEE. There are 15 residues in the CDR3. V was pared by 4 bases and J by 3 bases, with 17 bases between. The CDR3 DNA reads TGTGCCAGCAGCCCAGGGGGGCAGGCCCTCTACGAGCAGTACTTC. This translates into CASSPGGQALYEQYF.

The V gene is TRBV5-1, the J gene TRBJ1-1; weak D call: TRBD1 (5 bases). This CDR3 is 14 amino acids long. CDR1 and CDR2 from the germline V gene are SGHRS and YFSETQ. V was shortened by 0 bases and J by 5 bases, with 11 bases between the two germline ends. CDR3 amino acids: CASSLGRGKTEAFF. In DNA, the CDR3 is TGCGCCAGCAGCTTGGGAAGGGGAAAAACTGAAGCTTTCTTT.

Only one count was recorded for this clone. This rearrangement joins TRBV5-4 to TRBJ1-2, with D possibly being TRBD1 (6 bases). There are 16 residues in the CDR3. Trimming took 2 bases from V and 3 from J, leaving 17 bases between them. The germline V gene has CDR1 SGHNT and CDR2 YYREEE (reference sequence). Here the CDR3 reads CASSLGFGGADYGYTF. DNA of the CDR3: TGTGCCAGCAGCTTAGGGTTTGGGGGCGCCGACTATGGCTACACCTTC.

The rearrangement links TRBV4-3 to TRBJ2-1; the match to TRBD2 covers 11 bases. The germline V gene has CDR1 LGHNA and CDR2 YSLEER. The V gene end was trimmed by 1 base and the J gene end by 8 bases; junction bases not matched to a gene: 4. The CDR3 consists of 15 residues. The CDR3 is CASSQATSGIDEQFF. CDR3 nucleotide sequence: TGCGCCAGCAGCCAAGCGACTAGCGGGATCGATGAGCAGTTCTTC.

The chain is built from TRBV27 and TRBJ2-1; 7 positions match TRBD2. The CDR3 totals 15 residues. Trimming cost V 2 bases and J 3 bases; bases outside gene matches: 4. CDR1 is MNHEY, CDR2 SMNVEV, per germline (reference sequence). The CDR3 DNA is TGTGCCAGCAGTTTAGGCGGGAGTTACTACAATGAGCAGTTCTTC. It is translated as CASSLGGSYYNEQFF.

A remark on this clone: Other nucleotide sequences from this sample produce the same CDR3. The V gene is TRBV27, the J gene TRBJ1-1; D might be TRBD1 (5 bases). The CDR3 runs 15 residues. Germline lookup yields CDR1 MNHEY and CDR2 SMNVEV (reference sequence). Trimming cost V 0 bases and J 5 bases, with 13 bases left between them. The chain's CDR3 is CASSLSPQGWTEAFF. The CDR3 DNA reads as TGTGCCAGCAGTTTATCCCCCCAGGGATGGACTGAAGCTTTCTTT.

The rearrangement uses TRBV14 and TRBJ1-1, with D perhaps matching TRBD1 (6 bases). This CDR3 spans 14 amino acids. The germline V gene encodes CDR1 SGHDN and CDR2 FVKESK. V was cut by 0 bases and J by 4 bases, with 9 bases left in between. The CDR3 nucleotides read TGTGCCAGCAGCCAAGAACCGGGGGCCACTGAAGCTTTCTTT. This gives the protein CASSQEPGATEAFF. Full variable domain (remainder filled in from reference TRBV14 and TRBJ1-1): EAGVTQFPSHSVIEKGQTVTLRCDPISGHDNLYWYRRVMGKEIKFLLHFVKESKQDESGMPNNRFLAERTGGTYSTLKVQPAELEDSGVYFCASSQEPGATEAFFGQGTRLTVV.

Note on this clone: The same CDR3 is also encoded by other DNA sequences in this sample. The V call is TRBV5-1, the J call TRBJ2-1; unclear D gene. Deletions cut 0 bases from V and 0 bases from J, with 10 bases between. This CDR3 region has 16 residues. The germline V gene has CDR1 SGHRS and CDR2 YFSETQ. The CDR3 sequence is CASSLGPSSSYNEQFF. CDR3 DNA sequence: TGCGCCAGCAGCTTGGGTCCCTCGAGCTCCTACAATGAGCAGTTCTTC.

The genes are TRBV7-9 and TRBJ2-3; D could derive from TRBD1 or TRBD2 (5 bases each). This CDR3 contains 14 residues. Germline CDR1 SEHNR, CDR2 FQNEAQ (reference sequence). V lost 10 bases and J lost 2, with 16 bases in between. The DNA for the CDR3 is TGTGCCACCGAGACGGGGCCCGTCACAGATACGCAGTATTTT. Protein sequence: CATETGPVTDTQYF. Drawing the rest from reference TRBV7-9 and TRBJ2-3, the complete variable domain is DTGVSQNPRHKITKRGQNVTFRCDPISEHNRLYWYRQTLGQGPEFLTYFQNEAQLEKSRLLSDRFSAERPKGSFSTLEIQRTEQGDSAMYLCATETGPVTDTQYFGPGTRLTVL.

The gene calls are TRBV27 and TRBJ1-3; 12 bases match TRBD1. J was trimmed by 1 base and V by 5 bases; bases with no gene match: 9. This CDR3 has 18 residues. Germline V CDR1 and CDR2: MNHEY, SMNVEV (reference sequence). CDR3 amino acids: CASSPGTGGFWSGNTIYF. The CDR3 coding sequence is TGTGCCAGCAGTCCCGGGACAGGGGGCTTTTGGTCTGGAAACACCATATATTTT.

This clone was counted once. The CDR3 nucleotides are TGTGCCAGCAGTTTAGAATCGCTAGCGGGAGATGAGCAGTTCTTC. Translating it yields CASSLESLAGDEQFF. This rearrangement joins TRBV28 to TRBJ2-1; TRBD2 matches at 10 bases. The length of the CDR3 is 15 residues. Germline-derived CDR1 and CDR2 are MDHEN and SYDVKM. V lost 2 bases to trimming and J lost 8 bases; unmatched junction nucleotides: 6.

This chain joins TRBV25-1 and TRBJ1-2; possible D gene TRBD1, 5 bases. Germline V gene lookup returns CDR1 MGHDK and CDR2 SYGVNS. The length of the CDR3 is 16 residues. The V and J ends lost 6 bases and 5 bases respectively, with 22 bases between them. Written as DNA, the CDR3 is TGTGCCAGCAGAGGTATGCAGGGAATTGTGGGGTATGGCTACACCTTC. It specifies CASRGMQGIVGYGYTF.

Remarks on this clone: Other DNA sequences from this sample encode an identical CDR3 as well. The chain recombines TRBV27 with TRBJ1-1; D is unresolved. The germline V gene encodes CDR1 MNHEY and CDR2 SMNVEV (reference sequence). V was clipped by 6 bases and J by 6 bases, with 8 bases between them. The CDR3 contains 11 residues. The CDR3 is CASSLGPEAFF. The CDR3 region has the DNA TGTGCCAGCAGCCTCGGGCCTGAAGCTTTCTTT.

V usage is TRBV28 and J usage is TRBJ1-5; D gene unclear. The germline V and J ends were trimmed by 9 bases and 0 bases, with 9 bases remaining between them. The CDR3 length is 13 residues. Germline V gene sequence: CDR1 MDHEN, CDR2 SYDVKM. CDR3 in DNA: TGTGCCAGTACCTCTTTTAGCAATCAGCCCCAGCATTTT. Translation: CASTSFSNQPQHF.

J is TRBJ1-4 and V is TRBV7-2; 7 nucleotides agree with TRBD1. CDR3 size: 16 residues. The V gene's germline CDR1 is SGHTA and CDR2 FQGNSA. The ends lost 5 bases at V and 4 bases at J; junction bases unmatched: 10. This chain's CDR3 is CASSRTGTVGNEKLFF. CDR3 in DNA: TGTGCCAGCAGCAGAACTGGGACAGTCGGTAATGAAAAACTGTTTTTT.

The chain combines TRBV6-5 with TRBJ2-5, with D possibly being TRBD1 (6 bases). Germline assignment: CDR1 MNHEY and CDR2 SVGAGI. Trimming removed 9 bases at V and 1 base at J, with 12 bases between. The CDR3 is 13 amino acids. CDR3 protein: CASRDKGQETQYF. CDR3 nucleotide sequence: TGTGCCAGTCGGGACAAGGGCCAAGAGACCCAGTACTTC.

DNA of the CDR3: TGTGCCAGCAGACTAACAGGGGACACTGAAGCTTTCTTT. Translation gives CASRLTGDTEAFF. The chain couples TRBV27 to TRBJ1-1, with TRBD1 identical over 7 bases. This CDR3 comprises 13 residues. J gave up 3 bases and V 6 bases, and 4 bases lay outside the gene matches. CDR1 MNHEY and CDR2 SMNVEV come from the germline V gene (reference sequence).

The rearrangement joins TRBV7-9 to TRBJ1-1; no reliable D call. CDR3 size: 13 residues. Deletions cut 1 base from V and 6 bases from J, with 9 bases between. CDR1 is SEHNR, CDR2 FQNEAQ, per germline (reference sequence). CDR3 nucleotides: TGTGCCAGCAGCTTAGATCCGTATCCTGAAGCTTTCTTT. This gives the protein CASSLDPYPEAFF. The full variable domain, rest sourced from reference TRBV7-9 and TRBJ1-1, is DTGVSQNPRHKITKRGQNVTFRCDPISEHNRLYWYRQTLGQGPEFLTYFQNEAQLEKSRLLSDRFSAERPKGSFSTLEIQRTEQGDSAMYLCASSLDPYPEAFFGQGTRLTVV.

The chain uses TRBV9 and TRBJ1-2; possible D gene TRBD1, 6 bases. The CDR3 totals 17 residues. Trimming left V 0 bases short and J 8 bases short, with 23 bases between. Per the germline V gene, CDR1 is SGDLS and CDR2 is YYNGEE. CDR3 amino acids: CASSVDLSGGSRGGYTF. The CDR3 nucleotides read TGTGCCAGCAGCGTAGACTTGTCTGGGGGCTCCCGTGGAGGCTACACCTTC.

The chain carries TRBV30 and TRBJ1-6, with TRBD1 as a possible D gene (5 bases). The CDR3 runs 12 residues. Looked up from germline, CDR1 is GTSNPN and CDR2 is SVGIG (reference sequence). V was cut by 4 bases and J by 13 bases, with 14 bases left in between. The CDR3 region is CAWTGGTLPLHF. In DNA, the CDR3 is TGTGCCTGGACAGGAGGGACTTTGCCCCTCCACTTT.

The chain recombines TRBV9 with TRBJ2-1; TRBD2 aligns across 7 bases. This CDR3 contains 15 residues. Unmatched junction bases numbered 7, after V lost 4 bases and J lost 3 bases. The V gene's germline CDR1 is SGDLS and CDR2 YYNGEE. The DNA for the CDR3 is TGTGCCAGCAGCCCACCTAGCGGCGTCTACAATGAGCAGTTCTTC. Its protein is CASSPPSGVYNEQFF.

The CDR3 spells CASSLRVWNQPQHF. The CDR3 DNA reads as TGTGCCAGCAGTTTACGGGTGTGGAATCAGCCCCAGCATTTT. This sequence joins TRBV28 and TRBJ1-5; D uncertain. The CDR3 spans 14 residues. V lost 2 bases to trimming and J lost 4 bases, with 9 bases between them. Germline V gene data show CDR1 as MDHEN and CDR2 as SYDVKM.

The chain recombines TRBV4-2 with TRBJ2-3; D tentatively reads TRBD1 or TRBD2 (6 bases each). This CDR3 has 15 residues. V was shortened by 1 base and J by 3 bases, with 11 bases between the two germline ends. Germline V gene lookup returns CDR1 LGHNA and CDR2 YNFKEQ. CDR3: CASSQGQEGTDTQYF. As DNA, the CDR3 is TGTGCCAGCAGCCAAGGACAGGAGGGGACAGATACGCAGTATTTT.

The CDR3 nucleotides read TGTGCCAGCAGTTCTGGGCCCTTGGGCACTGAAGCTTTCTTT. It yields the protein CASSSGPLGTEAFF. J is TRBJ1-1 and V is TRBV27; D not certain. The CDR3 is 14 amino acids. Germline V CDR1 and CDR2: MNHEY, SMNVEV (reference sequence). Between the trimmed V and J ends, which lost 4 bases and 4 bases, there was a span of 13 bases.

The chain employs TRBV10-3 and TRBJ2-2, with 7 positions matching TRBD2. Germline assignment: CDR1 ENHRY and CDR2 SYGVKD. V was pared by 3 bases and J by 0 bases, with 1 base of the junction left unmatched. This CDR3 comprises 15 residues. This chain's CDR3 is CAISEAGSNTGELFF. The CDR3 region has the DNA TGTGCCATCAGTGAAGCGGGATCGAACACCGGGGAGCTGTTTTTT.